This T cell receptor beta chain is drawn from a study of T cell repertoires in cytomegalovirus infection (dated by TCRdb to the late 2010s). A note on the overall study: Because public TCR beta signatures pointed to carriage of CMV infection together with the matching HLA type, the HLA type of each donor mattered for the analysis. Paper-wide results and their limitations: The ex vivo response was dominated by HLA-C-restricted CMV-specific TCR beta clonotypes, which also provided the single most frequent clonotype in two of eight donors. Carriers of CMV infection plus the relevant HLA type were discriminated by the cumulative frequency of public TCR beta family members in the study cohort and in an independent approximately 400-donor cohort.

The CDR3 goes from the cysteine to the phenylalanine over 13 residues. The retained sequence is limited to the CDR3, 39 bases, with the frame set at the first base. Relative to germline, V is 6 bases shorter and J is 0 bases shorter, with 11 bases between their ends. Based on the germline V gene (reference sequence), the CDR1 and CDR2 sequences are DFQATT and SNEGSKA. The sequencer was an Illumina HiSeq 1500. The public reads were run again by TCRdb, first through fastp at Q25 and then through MiXCR, and only productive beta chains were kept. Rows with one shared CDR3 protein collapse into an entry with the most common genes and DNA. Here the sample has roughly 230,000 distinct CDR3 sequences; over 20% occur a single time. The ten largest clones capture roughly 18% of the sample. This clonotype was picked up a small number of times. Its antigen is not yet known. Base qualities are not at hand, and no much larger clone is one base apart.

The rearranged segments are TRBV20-1 and TRBJ1-1, and perhaps TRBD1 as D gene, on 5 matching bases. The source of this sequence is a human donor in good health (CMV status not recorded). Some clones in this sample may be carry-over from other donors' samples. The sequencing sample was made of CD8+ T cells from PBMCs. The DNA sequence is given as TGCAGTGCCACCGGGGGTTTGAACACTGAAGCTTTCTTT. Its coded protein is CSATGGLNTEAFF.